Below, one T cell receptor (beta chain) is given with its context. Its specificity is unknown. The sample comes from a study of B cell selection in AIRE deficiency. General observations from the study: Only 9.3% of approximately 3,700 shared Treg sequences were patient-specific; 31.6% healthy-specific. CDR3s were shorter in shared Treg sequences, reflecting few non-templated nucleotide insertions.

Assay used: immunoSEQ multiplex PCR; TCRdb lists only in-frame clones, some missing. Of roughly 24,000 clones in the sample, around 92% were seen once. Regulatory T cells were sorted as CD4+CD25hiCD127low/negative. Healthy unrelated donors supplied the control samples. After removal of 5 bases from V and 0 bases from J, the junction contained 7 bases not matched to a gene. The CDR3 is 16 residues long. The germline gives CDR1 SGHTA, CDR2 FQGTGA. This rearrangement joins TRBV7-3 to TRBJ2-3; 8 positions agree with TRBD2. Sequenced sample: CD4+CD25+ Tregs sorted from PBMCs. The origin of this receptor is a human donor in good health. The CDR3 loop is CASSLLPGGSTDTQYF. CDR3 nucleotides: TGTGCCAGCAGCCTACTGCCGGGGGGGAGCACAGATACGCAGTATTTT.